This record concerns one T cell receptor beta chain sequence. Its antigen is as yet unknown. This sample was included in a study of cytomegalovirus exposure and HLA in healthy donors. The study's findings and limits: Certain indistinguishable V segments, among them TRBV6-2 and TRBV6-3, were excluded. No immune exposure information besides CMV serostatus was available. A later look showed TCR association rates differing by HLA locus, highest for DRB1 and lowest for HLA-C. It was shown in a later analysis that HLA-associated TCR beta chains were more clonally expanded than other, equally common chains.

Amplification used 60 Vbeta primers and 13 Jbeta primers. Clones were sequenced by immunoSEQ multiplex PCR, and TCRdb holds only the in-frame ones, with some missing. The sample contains some 79,000 clones, roughly 63% of which appear only once. There are 13 residues in the CDR3. CDR1 SGDLS and CDR2 YYNGEE come from the germline V gene. V lost 0 bases, J lost 5 bases, and 8 bases lay in between. The sequenced material came from PBMCs. The clonotype was recovered from a woman in her 40s in good health and CMV-seropositive. The chain joins TRBV9 to TRBJ1-2; the D is unclear. CDR3 amino acids: CASSVGGQYGYTF. The CDR3 DNA is TGTGCCAGCAGCGTAGGAGGGCAGTATGGCTACACCTTC. Drawing the rest from reference TRBV9 and TRBJ1-2, the complete variable domain is DSGVTQTPKHLITATGQRVTLRCSPRSGDLSVYWYQQSLDQGLQFLIQYYNGEERAKGNILERFSAQQFPDLHSELNLSSLELGDSALYFCASSVGGQYGYTFGSGTRLTVV.